Listed below are T cell receptor beta chains from one sample, sequenced in a study of T cell changes during pregnancy in multiple sclerosis. Some clones are missing from TCRdb's copy, which holds only in-frame ones; the method was immunoSEQ multiplex PCR. Here the sample spans 58,000 or so clones, about nine tenths being singletons. The sample consisted of CD4+ T cells from peripheral blood mononuclear cells, taken in the third trimester of pregnancy. These receptor sequences come from a female donor with multiple sclerosis, enrolled in a pregnancy study. CDR3s include the opening cysteine and the closing phenylalanine or tryptophan. The D gene is left open where the match is weak. Only part of the rows carry a size: once, few, many, or a class if the clone is expanded.

CDR3 length: 13
V gene: TRBV2
clone size: .
D gene: .
J gene: TRBJ2-4
CDR3 DNA: TGTGCCAGCAAACCGGGGTACAAAAACATTCAGTACTTC
CDR3 protein: CASKPGYKNIQYF

CDR3 length: 15
V gene: TRBV6-6
clone size: .
D gene: .
J gene: TRBJ1-1
CDR3 DNA: TGTGCCAGCAGTCCGTCCTATCTTCGACAGACTGAAGCTTTCTTT
CDR3 protein: CASSPSYLRQTEAFF

CDR3 length: 15
V gene: TRBV27
clone size: few
D gene: TRBD2
J gene: TRBJ2-1
CDR3 DNA: TGTGCCAGCAGTCAAGCGGGAGCATTCTACAATGAGCAGTTCTTC
CDR3 protein: CASSQAGAFYNEQFF

CDR3 length: 17
V gene: TRBV11-2
clone size: .
D gene: TRBD1
J gene: TRBJ1-1
CDR3 DNA: TGTGCCAGCAGCTCAGACAGGGGAGGGAAGGCGAACACTGAAGCTTTCTTT
CDR3 protein: CASSSDRGGKANTEAFF

CDR3 length: 16
V gene: TRBV7-6
clone size: .
D gene: .
J gene: TRBJ2-2
CDR3 DNA: TGTGCCAGCAGCTTAGCAGGGACTCTTCACACCGGGGAGCTGTTTTTT
CDR3 protein: CASSLAGTLHTGELFF

CDR3 length: 15
V gene: TRBV19
clone size: .
D gene: TRBD1
J gene: TRBJ2-2
CDR3 DNA: TGTGCCAGTAGTAGAAGACAGGGGGCGCGAGGGGAGCTGTTTTTT
CDR3 protein: CASSRRQGARGELFF

CDR3 length: 14
V gene: TRBV4-3
clone size: .
D gene: .
J gene: TRBJ1-6
CDR3 DNA: TGCGCCAGCAGTCAAACAGGGAGGGATTCACCCCTCCACTTT
CDR3 protein: CASSQTGRDSPLHF

CDR3 length: 16
V gene: TRBV18
clone size: once
D gene: .
J gene: TRBJ2-3
CDR3 DNA: TGTGCCAGCTCACCACCGGCGGCGGCAGGCACAGATACGCAGTATTTT
CDR3 protein: CASSPPAAAGTDTQYF

CDR3 length: 12
V gene: TRBV30
clone size: .
D gene: TRBD2
J gene: TRBJ2-7
CDR3 DNA: TGTGCCTGGAGTGAACTAGCGTACGAGCAGTACTTC
CDR3 protein: CAWSELAYEQYF

CDR3 length: 17
V gene: TRBV27
clone size: .
D gene: .
J gene: TRBJ1-5
CDR3 DNA: TGTGCCAGCAGTTTTATCAGGCAGAACTCTGGCAATCAGCCCCAGCATTTT
CDR3 protein: CASSFIRQNSGNQPQHF

CDR3 length: 11
V gene: TRBV27
clone size: .
D gene: TRBD1
J gene: TRBJ1-2
CDR3 DNA: TGTGCCAGCACAGGGGGCAAGGGCTACACCTTC
CDR3 protein: CASTGGKGYTF

CDR3 length: 15
V gene: TRBV7-2
clone size: .
D gene: TRBD1
J gene: TRBJ1-3
CDR3 DNA: TGTGCCAGCAGCCCCGACAGGGGGCATGGAAACACCATATATTTT
CDR3 protein: CASSPDRGHGNTIYF

CDR3 length: 15
V gene: TRBV5-1
clone size: .
D gene: .
J gene: TRBJ1-6
CDR3 DNA: TGCGCCAGCAGCTTGGCGGCAGGATTGGTTTCACCCCTCCACTTT
CDR3 protein: CASSLAAGLVSPLHF

CDR3 length: 15
V gene: TRBV18
clone size: .
D gene: .
J gene: TRBJ1-5
CDR3 DNA: TGTGCCAGCTCGCCGGGACATGAGGGCAATCAGCCCCAGCATTTT
CDR3 protein: CASSPGHEGNQPQHF

CDR3 length: 14
V gene: TRBV18
clone size: .
D gene: .
J gene: TRBJ2-3
CDR3 DNA: TGTGCCAGCTCGCTGTTAACGACTTCCGATACGCAGTATTTT
CDR3 protein: CASSLLTTSDTQYF